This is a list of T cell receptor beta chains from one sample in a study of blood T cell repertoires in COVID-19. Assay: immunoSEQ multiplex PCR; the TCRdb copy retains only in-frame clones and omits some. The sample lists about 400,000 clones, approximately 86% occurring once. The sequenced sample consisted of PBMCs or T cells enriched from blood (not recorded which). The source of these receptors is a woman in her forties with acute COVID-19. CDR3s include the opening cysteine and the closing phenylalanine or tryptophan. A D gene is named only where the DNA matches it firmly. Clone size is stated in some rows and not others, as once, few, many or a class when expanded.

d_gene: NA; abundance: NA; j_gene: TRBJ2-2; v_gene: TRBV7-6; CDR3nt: TGTGCCAGCAGCTTATCTTCAGGGGTTCAGAACACCGGGGAGCTGTTTTTT; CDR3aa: CASSLSSGVQNTGELFF
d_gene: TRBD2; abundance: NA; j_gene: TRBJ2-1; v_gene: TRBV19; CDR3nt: TGTGCCAGCTACCCTAGCGGGGGGGTAATCAATGAGCAGTTCTTC; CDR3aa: CASYPSGGVINEQFF
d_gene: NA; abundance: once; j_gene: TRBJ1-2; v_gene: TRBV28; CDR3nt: TGTGCCAGCAGTTTGACAGGAGCTAACTATGGCTACACCTTC; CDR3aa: CASSLTGANYGYTF
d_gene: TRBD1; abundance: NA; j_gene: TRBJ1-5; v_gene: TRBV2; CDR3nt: TGTGCCAGCAGAGAGACAGGGGGCCTCAATCAGCCCCAGCATTTT; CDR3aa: CASRETGGLNQPQHF
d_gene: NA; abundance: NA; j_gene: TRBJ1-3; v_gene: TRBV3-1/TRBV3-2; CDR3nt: TGTGCCAGCAGCCAAGGGCAGGGGAACACCATATATTTT; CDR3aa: CASSQGQGNTIYF
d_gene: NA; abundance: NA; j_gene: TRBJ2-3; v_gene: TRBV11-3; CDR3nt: TGTGCCAGCAGCTTAGGTTTCGGTCGAGGGGATACGCAGTATTTT; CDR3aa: CASSLGFGRGDTQYF
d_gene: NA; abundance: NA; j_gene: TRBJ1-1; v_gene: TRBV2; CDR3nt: TGTGCCAGCAGTGAATGGCTCTCGCCGCCCTTT; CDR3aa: CASSEWLSPPF
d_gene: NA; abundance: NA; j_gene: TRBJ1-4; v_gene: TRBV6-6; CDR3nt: TGTGCCAGCAGTTACCATAGGGGCGGCGAAAAACTGTTTTTT; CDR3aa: CASSYHRGGEKLFF
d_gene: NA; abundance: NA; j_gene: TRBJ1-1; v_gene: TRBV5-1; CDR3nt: TGCGCCAGCAGCCGTACAGCAGACACTGAAGCTTTCTTT; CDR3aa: CASSRTADTEAFF
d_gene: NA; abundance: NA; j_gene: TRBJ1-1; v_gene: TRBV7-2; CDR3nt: TGTGCCAGCAGCTTAGCGAGGCAGGGGCCTGAAGCTTTCTTT; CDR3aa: CASSLARQGPEAFF
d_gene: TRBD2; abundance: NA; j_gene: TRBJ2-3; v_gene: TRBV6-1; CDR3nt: TGTGCCAGCAGTGGCCGACTAGCGGGGGGCACAGATACGCAGTATTTT; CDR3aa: CASSGRLAGGTDTQYF
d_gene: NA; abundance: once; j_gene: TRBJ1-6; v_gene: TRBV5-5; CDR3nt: TGTGCCAGCAGCTTGGACGGGGTCACATATAATTCACCCCTCCACTTT; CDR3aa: CASSLDGVTYNSPLHF
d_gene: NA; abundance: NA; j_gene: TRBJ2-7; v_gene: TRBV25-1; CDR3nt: TGTGCCAGCAGTGAAGTGGGGGCAGGGCCCTACGAGCAGTACTTC; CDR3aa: CASSEVGAGPYEQYF
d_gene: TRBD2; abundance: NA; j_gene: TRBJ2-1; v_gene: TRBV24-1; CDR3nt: TGTGCCACCAGTGATCCCTTAGCGGGCGGAGGCTCCTACAATGAGCAGTTCTTC; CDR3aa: CATSDPLAGGGSYNEQFF
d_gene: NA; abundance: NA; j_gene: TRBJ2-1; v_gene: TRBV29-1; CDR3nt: TGCAGCGCCGCGGGCCAAAGTAATGAGCAGTTCTTC; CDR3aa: CSAAGQSNEQFF
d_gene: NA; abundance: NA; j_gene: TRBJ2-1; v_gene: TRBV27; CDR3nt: TGTGCCAGCAGTTTTAGTGGGCAGGGAGGTCGCAATGAGCAGTTCTTC; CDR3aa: CASSFSGQGGRNEQFF
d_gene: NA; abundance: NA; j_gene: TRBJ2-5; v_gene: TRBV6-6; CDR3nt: TGTGCCAGCAGGTCCGAAGAGACCCAGTACTTC; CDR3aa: CASRSEETQYF
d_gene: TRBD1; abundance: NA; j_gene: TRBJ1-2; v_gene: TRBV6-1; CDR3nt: TGTGCCAGCAGTGAAGGGACAGGGGGCCTAATCAACGGCTACACCTTC; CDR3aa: CASSEGTGGLINGYTF
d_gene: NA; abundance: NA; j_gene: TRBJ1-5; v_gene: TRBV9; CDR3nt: TGTGCCAGCAGCGTAGGAGGCAGGGGTCAGCCCCAGCATTTT; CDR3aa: CASSVGGRGQPQHF
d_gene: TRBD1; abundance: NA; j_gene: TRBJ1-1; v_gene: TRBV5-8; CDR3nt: TGTGCCAGCAGCTATAGGGACAGGGGAAAGGGCACTGAAGCTTTCTTT; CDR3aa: CASSYRDRGKGTEAFF
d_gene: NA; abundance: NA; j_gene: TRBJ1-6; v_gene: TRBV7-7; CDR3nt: TGTGCCAGCAGCCCTCCCCGAGCGGCTCCCCTCCACTTT; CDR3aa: CASSPPRAAPLHF
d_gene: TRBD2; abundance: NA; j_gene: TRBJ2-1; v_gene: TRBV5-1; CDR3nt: TGCGCCAGCGCCTACGGGGGGGATCCCTACAATGAGCAGTTCTTC; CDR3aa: CASAYGGDPYNEQFF
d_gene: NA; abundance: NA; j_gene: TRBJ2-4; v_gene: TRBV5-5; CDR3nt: TGTGCCAGCAGCTTGTTGTTGGGGCCGGCCAAAAACATTCAGTACTTC; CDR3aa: CASSLLLGPAKNIQYF
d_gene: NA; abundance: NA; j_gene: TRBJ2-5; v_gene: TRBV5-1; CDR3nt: TGCGCCAGCAGCCCCACACGGGGGATTAGGGAGACCCAGTACTTC; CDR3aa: CASSPTRGIRETQYF
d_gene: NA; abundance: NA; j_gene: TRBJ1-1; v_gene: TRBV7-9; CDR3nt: TGTGCCAGCACTCGCCTCGTCAGCACTGAAGCTTTCTTT; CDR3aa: CASTRLVSTEAFF
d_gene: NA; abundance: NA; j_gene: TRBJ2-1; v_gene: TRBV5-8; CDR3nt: TGTGCCAGCGGGGCCGGGACATCCTACAATGAGCAGTTCTTC; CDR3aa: CASGAGTSYNEQFF
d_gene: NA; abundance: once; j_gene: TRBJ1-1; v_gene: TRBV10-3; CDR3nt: TGTGCCATCAGTGAAGAGAATTTGGTGAACACTGAAGCTTTCTTT; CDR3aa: CAISEENLVNTEAFF
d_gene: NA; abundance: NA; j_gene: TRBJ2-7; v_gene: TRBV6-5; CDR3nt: TGTGCCAGCAATCGGGGGGCCGGAAGCTCCTACGAGCAGTACTTC; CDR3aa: CASNRGAGSSYEQYF
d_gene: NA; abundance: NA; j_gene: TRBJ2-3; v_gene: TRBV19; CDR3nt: TGTGCCAGTAGTATTCGATTGACAGGTCCTCTAAGCGCAGATACGCAGTATTTT; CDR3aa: CASSIRLTGPLSADTQYF
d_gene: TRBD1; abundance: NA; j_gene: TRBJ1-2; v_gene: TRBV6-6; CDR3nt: TGTGCCAGCAGTTACGGGGGGACAGGGGTTAACTATGGCTACACCTTC; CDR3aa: CASSYGGTGVNYGYTF
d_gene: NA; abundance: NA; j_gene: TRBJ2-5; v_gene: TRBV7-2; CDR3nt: TGTGCCAGCAGCTTGAACGGGGTCCACCGAGAGACCCAGTACTTC; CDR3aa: CASSLNGVHRETQYF
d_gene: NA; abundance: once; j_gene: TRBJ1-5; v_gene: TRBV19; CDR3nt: TGTGCCAGTAGAATTGTGTCTCAGGGTGGCAATCAGCCCCAGCATTTT; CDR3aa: CASRIVSQGGNQPQHF
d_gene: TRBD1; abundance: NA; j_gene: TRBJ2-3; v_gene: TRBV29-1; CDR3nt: TGCAGCGTGACAGGGGGTAATACAGATACGCAGTATTTT; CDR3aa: CSVTGGNTDTQYF
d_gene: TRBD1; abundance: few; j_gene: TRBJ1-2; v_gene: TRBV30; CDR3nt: TGTGCCCACTCCCGGGACAGGGGACTTGGCTACACCTTC; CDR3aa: CAHSRDRGLGYTF
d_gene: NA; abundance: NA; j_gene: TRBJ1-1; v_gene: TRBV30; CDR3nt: TGTGCCTGTGCGACGCAGGTAAGGACTGAAGCTTTCTTT; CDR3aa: CACATQVRTEAFF
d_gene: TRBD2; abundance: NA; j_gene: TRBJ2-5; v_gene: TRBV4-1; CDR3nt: TGCGCCAGCAGCCAAGAGATAGCGGGGGGGACCCAAGAGACCCAGTACTTC; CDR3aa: CASSQEIAGGTQETQYF
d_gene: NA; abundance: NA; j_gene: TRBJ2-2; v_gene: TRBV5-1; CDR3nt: TGCGCCAGCATTCCGACAAACTCGAACACCGGGGAGCTGTTTTTT; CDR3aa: CASIPTNSNTGELFF
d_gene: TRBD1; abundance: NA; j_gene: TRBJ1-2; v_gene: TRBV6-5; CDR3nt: TGTGCCAGCACCTACGACAGGGTAGAGGGCTACACCTTC; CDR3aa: CASTYDRVEGYTF
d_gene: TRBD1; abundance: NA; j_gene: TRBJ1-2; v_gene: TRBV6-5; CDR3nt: TGTGCCAGCAGTTACTCGGTGTGGCAGGGGGATGGCTACACCTTC; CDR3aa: CASSYSVWQGDGYTF
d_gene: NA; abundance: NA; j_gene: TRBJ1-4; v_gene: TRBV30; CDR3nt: TGTGCCTGGAGTACTAGACTGGGGAAACTGTTTTTT; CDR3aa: CAWSTRLGKLFF
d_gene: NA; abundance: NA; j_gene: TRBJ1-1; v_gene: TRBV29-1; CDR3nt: TGCAGCGCGGACAATCTCGAGAACACTGAAGCTTTCTTT; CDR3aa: CSADNLENTEAFF
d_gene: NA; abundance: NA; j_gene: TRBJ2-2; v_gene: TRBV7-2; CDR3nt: TGTGCCAGCAGCCGAGGTACCGGGGAGCTGTTTTTT; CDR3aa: CASSRGTGELFF
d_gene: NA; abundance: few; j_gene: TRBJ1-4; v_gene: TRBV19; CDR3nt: TGTGCCAGTAAATCCTCTTCTAATGAAAAACTGTTTTTT; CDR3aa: CASKSSSNEKLFF
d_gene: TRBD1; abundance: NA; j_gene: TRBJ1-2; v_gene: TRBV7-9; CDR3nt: TGTGCCAGCAGCTGGGGACAGGGGTCCGTAGCTGGCTACACCTTC; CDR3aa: CASSWGQGSVAGYTF
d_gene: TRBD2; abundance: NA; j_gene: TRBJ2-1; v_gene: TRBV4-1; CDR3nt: TGCGCCAGCAGCCAATACTCAAGCGGGGGCCGTTACAATGAGCAGTTCTTC; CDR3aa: CASSQYSSGGRYNEQFF
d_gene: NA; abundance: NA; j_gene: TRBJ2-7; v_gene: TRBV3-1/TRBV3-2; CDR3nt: TGTGCCAGCAGCCCTTGGGGGGAAACGAACGAGCAGTACTTC; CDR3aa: CASSPWGETNEQYF
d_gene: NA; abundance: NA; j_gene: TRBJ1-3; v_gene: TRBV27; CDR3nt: TGTGCCAGCAGTAATGGCGACTTCCGCTCTGGAAACACCATATATTTT; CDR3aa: CASSNGDFRSGNTIYF